The 20 T cell receptor beta chains presented below share a single source sample, sequenced in a study of CD8 T cells in Susac syndrome. Random hexamers were used to reverse transcribe the RNA input (roughly 0.5 to 1 ug). One entry per CDR3 protein, called by TCRdb with MiXCR from the immunoSEQ multiplex PCR reads. This sample has approximately 26,000 distinct CDR3 sequences, with 85% to 95% found just once. Sequenced: CD8+ T cells from PBMCs. The receptor source for this set is a human donor in good health.

The genes are TRBV7-2 and TRBJ1-1, with TRBD1 as a possible D gene (5 bases). CDR1 is SGHTA, CDR2 FQGNSA, per germline. Trimming pared 2 bases from V and 8 bases from J, leaving 9 bases between. This CDR3 is 12 amino acids long. CDR3 sequence reads: CASSLRGLEAFF. CDR3 sequence (DNA): TGTGCCAGCAGCTTAAGGGGTCTAGAAGCTTTCTTT.

The rearrangement links TRBV6-1 to TRBJ2-1; TRBD1 is a possible D gene (6 bases). The CDR3 length is 14 residues. Trimming cost V 7 bases and J 7 bases, with 17 bases left between them. CDR1 and CDR2 from the germline V gene are MNHNS and SASEGT. The CDR3 is CASIQGQRQNEQFF. CDR3 nucleotides: TGTGCCAGCATTCAAGGACAGAGACAGAATGAGCAGTTCTTC.

This chain uses TRBV11-2 with TRBJ2-7; 9 bases match TRBD1. V was pared by 5 bases and J by 1 base, with 6 bases of the junction left unmatched. The CDR3 covers 15 residues. Germline CDR1 is SGHAT and CDR2 is FQNNGV. The CDR3 DNA reads TGTGCCAGCAGCACGGACAGGGGATCGTCCTACGAGCAGTACTTC. Its translation is CASSTDRGSSYEQYF.

This clonotype is a singleton in its sample. This sequence joins TRBV2 and TRBJ2-3; D gene ambiguous. V was pared by 2 bases and J by 3 bases, with 6 bases between. This CDR3 contains 13 residues. Germline CDR1 reads SNHLY; CDR2 reads FYNNEI. CDR3 sequence (DNA): TGTGCCAGCAGTGAATTCACGACAGATACGCAGTATTTT. This encodes CASSEFTTDTQYF.

V and J are TRBV27 and TRBJ1-5; possibly TRBD1 for D (6 bases). V was shortened by 5 bases and J by 6 bases, with 11 bases between the two germline ends. Germline V gene sequence: CDR1 MNHEY, CDR2 SMNVEV (reference sequence). CDR3 size: 13 residues. This CDR3 reads CASSRGGSQPQHF. DNA for the CDR3: TGTGCCAGCAGTCGAGGGGGTTCTCAGCCCCAGCATTTT.

The chain has TRBV7-9 and TRBJ2-1, with 7 nucleotides matching TRBD1. V shed 8 bases, J shed 5 bases, and the junction held 12 bases outside the gene matches. The CDR3 runs to 15 residues. The germline gives CDR1 SEHNR, CDR2 FQNEAQ (reference sequence). The CDR3 spells CASSRGDRVHNEQFF. The DNA for the CDR3 is TGTGCCAGCTCCCGGGGTGACAGGGTGCACAATGAGCAGTTCTTC.

The chain uses TRBV13 and TRBJ1-1, with D unclear. The V and J ends lost 1 base and 1 base respectively, with 7 bases between them. Germline V gene sequence: CDR1 PRHDT, CDR2 FYEKMQ (reference sequence). The CDR3 covers 14 residues. The CDR3, as DNA: TGTGCCAGCAGCTTAGTTCGCAAGAACACTGAAGCTTTCTTT. Its protein product is CASSLVRKNTEAFF.

Worth noting for this clonotype: A read error may produce the germline difference seen at one junction end. The rearrangement links TRBV7-6 to TRBJ2-5, with D unresolved. The length of the CDR3 is 14 residues. Germline V gives CDR1 SGHVS, CDR2 FNYEAQ. The CDR3 DNA reads TGTGCCAGCAGCTTAGAGGCAGGCCAAGTGACCCAGTACTTC. Translation gives CASSLEAGQVTQYF.

The chain uses TRBV7-2 and TRBJ1-5, with D perhaps matching TRBD1 (6 bases). CDR1 and CDR2 from the germline V gene are SGHTA and FQGNSA. V dropped 1 base and J dropped 6 bases, with 19 bases sitting between them. This CDR3 is built from 17 residues. The CDR3 sequence: CASSLDVGRGGSQPQHF. DNA for the CDR3: TGTGCCAGCAGCTTAGATGTCGGCAGGGGAGGTTCTCAGCCCCAGCATTTT. Drawing the rest from reference TRBV7-2 and TRBJ1-5, the complete variable domain is GAGVSQSPSNKVTEKGKDVELRCDPISGHTALYWYRQSLGQGLEFLIYFQGNSAPDKSGLPSDRFSAERTGGSVSTLTIQRTQQEDSAVYLCASSLDVGRGGSQPQHFGDGTRLSIL.

This chain joins TRBV4-3 and TRBJ1-1; 11 nucleotides agree with TRBD1. V lost 0 bases and J lost 6; bases outside the gene matches: 9. This CDR3 spans 17 amino acids. CDR1 is LGHNA, CDR2 YSLEER, per germline. The CDR3 loop reads CASSQDPPGTGGAEAFF. CDR3 nucleotides: TGCGCCAGCAGCCAAGACCCCCCCGGGACAGGGGGGGCTGAAGCTTTCTTT.

The chain recombines TRBV13 with TRBJ2-1; TRBD1 might be the D (5 bases). Germline V gene lookup returns CDR1 PRHDT and CDR2 FYEKMQ (reference sequence). Trimming removed 5 bases at V and 6 bases at J, with 23 bases between. The CDR3 contains 17 residues. The CDR3 here is CASSRGRQLAAINEQFF. The CDR3 bases are TGTGCCAGCAGCCGTGGTAGACAGTTGGCGGCCATCAATGAGCAGTTCTTC.

The rearrangement links TRBV2 to TRBJ2-5; a possible D gene is TRBD2 (6 bases). V shed 2 bases and J shed 5 bases, with 15 bases lying between them. The germline V gene encodes CDR1 SNHLY and CDR2 FYNNEI. The CDR3 is 15 residues long. Here the CDR3 DNA reads TGTGCCAGCAGTGAAAGACGGGGGAGCAGGGAGACCCAGTACTTC. Translating it yields CASSERRGSRETQYF.

This clonotype was observed a few times. In nucleotides, the CDR3 is TGTGCCATCAGTCGAGGACAGGACAATGAGCAGTTCTTC. Translated: CAISRGQDNEQFF. The chain employs TRBV10-3 and TRBJ2-1, with 7 bases aligning to TRBD1. The trim removed 5 bases at V and 5 bases at J, leaving 3 bases unmatched. Germline lookup yields CDR1 ENHRY and CDR2 SYGVKD. This CDR3 spans 13 amino acids.

The chain has TRBV5-1 and TRBJ2-1; 9 nucleotides line up with TRBD2. Germline V gene sequence: CDR1 SGHRS, CDR2 YFSETQ. The CDR3 length is 20 residues. Trimming at V came to 3 bases and at J to 0 bases, leaving 16 bases not matched to a gene. Here the CDR3 reads CASSSSLSSGGSNSYNEQFF. CDR3 in DNA: TGCGCCAGCAGCTCCTCTCTATCGAGCGGGGGGTCGAACTCCTACAATGAGCAGTTCTTC. The variable domain in full, completed from reference TRBV5-1 and TRBJ2-1, reads KAGVTQTPRYLIKTRGQQVTLSCSPISGHRSVSWYQQTPGQGLQFLFEYFSETQRNKGNFPGRFSGRQFSNSRSEMNVSTLELGDSALYLCASSSSLSSGGSNSYNEQFFGPGTRLTVL.

This chain joins TRBV9 and TRBJ2-1; the D gene is possibly TRBD1 (6 bases). Deletions cut 0 bases from V and 4 bases from J, with 11 bases between. The CDR3 extends over 15 amino acids. Germline V lookup: CDR1 SGDLS, CDR2 YYNGEE. The CDR3 DNA reads TGTGCCAGCAGCGTAGGTGGGGGCGCATACAATGAGCAGTTCTTC. It codes for CASSVGGGAYNEQFF.

The chain joins TRBV6-5 to TRBJ2-3; 10 nucleotides align to TRBD1. This CDR3 spans 17 amino acids. V was clipped by 0 bases and J by 4 bases; unmatched bases: 7. Per the germline V gene, CDR1 is MNHEY and CDR2 is SVGAGI. DNA of the CDR3: TGTGCCAGCAGTTACTCGCGGGGACAGGGGTTATCAGATACGCAGTATTTT. It yields the protein CASSYSRGQGLSDTQYF.

This sequence joins TRBV13 and TRBJ2-7; D remains ambiguous. The CDR3 contains 12 residues. Germline lookup yields CDR1 PRHDT and CDR2 FYEKMQ (reference sequence). V was shortened by 7 bases and J by 1 base, with 8 bases between the two germline ends. This CDR3 reads CASKGKSYEQYF. The CDR3 nucleotides read TGTGCCAGCAAAGGAAAATCCTACGAGCAGTACTTC.

The chain has TRBV6-2 or TRBV6-3 and TRBJ2-7; D remains ambiguous. In germline, CDR1 is MNHEY, CDR2 SVGEGT. CDR3 length: 13 residues. V was shortened by 5 bases and J by 2 bases, with 10 bases between the two germline ends. CDR3 sequence reads: CASSRFSAYEQYF. The CDR3 DNA is TGTGCCAGCAGTCGCTTTTCCGCCTACGAGCAGTACTTC.

The V and J genes are TRBV10-3 and TRBJ2-7; 8 bases are shared with TRBD1. The V gene end was trimmed by 4 bases and the J gene end by 0 bases; junction bases not matched to a gene: 2. The CDR3 runs to 14 residues. Germline lookup yields CDR1 ENHRY and CDR2 SYGVKD. CDR3 sequence: CAISGGTGSYEQYF. The CDR3 nucleotides read TGTGCCATCAGTGGAGGGACAGGCTCCTACGAGCAGTACTTC.

The J gene is TRBJ2-7, the V gene TRBV20-1; perhaps TRBD2 as D (6 bases). The CDR3 runs 11 residues. The germline CDR1 and CDR2 sequences are DFQATT and SNEGSKA (reference sequence). Trimming cost V 3 bases and J 6 bases, with 9 bases left between them. This CDR3 reads CSASIGGEQYF. The DNA of the CDR3 is TGCAGTGCTAGTATCGGGGGCGAGCAGTACTTC.